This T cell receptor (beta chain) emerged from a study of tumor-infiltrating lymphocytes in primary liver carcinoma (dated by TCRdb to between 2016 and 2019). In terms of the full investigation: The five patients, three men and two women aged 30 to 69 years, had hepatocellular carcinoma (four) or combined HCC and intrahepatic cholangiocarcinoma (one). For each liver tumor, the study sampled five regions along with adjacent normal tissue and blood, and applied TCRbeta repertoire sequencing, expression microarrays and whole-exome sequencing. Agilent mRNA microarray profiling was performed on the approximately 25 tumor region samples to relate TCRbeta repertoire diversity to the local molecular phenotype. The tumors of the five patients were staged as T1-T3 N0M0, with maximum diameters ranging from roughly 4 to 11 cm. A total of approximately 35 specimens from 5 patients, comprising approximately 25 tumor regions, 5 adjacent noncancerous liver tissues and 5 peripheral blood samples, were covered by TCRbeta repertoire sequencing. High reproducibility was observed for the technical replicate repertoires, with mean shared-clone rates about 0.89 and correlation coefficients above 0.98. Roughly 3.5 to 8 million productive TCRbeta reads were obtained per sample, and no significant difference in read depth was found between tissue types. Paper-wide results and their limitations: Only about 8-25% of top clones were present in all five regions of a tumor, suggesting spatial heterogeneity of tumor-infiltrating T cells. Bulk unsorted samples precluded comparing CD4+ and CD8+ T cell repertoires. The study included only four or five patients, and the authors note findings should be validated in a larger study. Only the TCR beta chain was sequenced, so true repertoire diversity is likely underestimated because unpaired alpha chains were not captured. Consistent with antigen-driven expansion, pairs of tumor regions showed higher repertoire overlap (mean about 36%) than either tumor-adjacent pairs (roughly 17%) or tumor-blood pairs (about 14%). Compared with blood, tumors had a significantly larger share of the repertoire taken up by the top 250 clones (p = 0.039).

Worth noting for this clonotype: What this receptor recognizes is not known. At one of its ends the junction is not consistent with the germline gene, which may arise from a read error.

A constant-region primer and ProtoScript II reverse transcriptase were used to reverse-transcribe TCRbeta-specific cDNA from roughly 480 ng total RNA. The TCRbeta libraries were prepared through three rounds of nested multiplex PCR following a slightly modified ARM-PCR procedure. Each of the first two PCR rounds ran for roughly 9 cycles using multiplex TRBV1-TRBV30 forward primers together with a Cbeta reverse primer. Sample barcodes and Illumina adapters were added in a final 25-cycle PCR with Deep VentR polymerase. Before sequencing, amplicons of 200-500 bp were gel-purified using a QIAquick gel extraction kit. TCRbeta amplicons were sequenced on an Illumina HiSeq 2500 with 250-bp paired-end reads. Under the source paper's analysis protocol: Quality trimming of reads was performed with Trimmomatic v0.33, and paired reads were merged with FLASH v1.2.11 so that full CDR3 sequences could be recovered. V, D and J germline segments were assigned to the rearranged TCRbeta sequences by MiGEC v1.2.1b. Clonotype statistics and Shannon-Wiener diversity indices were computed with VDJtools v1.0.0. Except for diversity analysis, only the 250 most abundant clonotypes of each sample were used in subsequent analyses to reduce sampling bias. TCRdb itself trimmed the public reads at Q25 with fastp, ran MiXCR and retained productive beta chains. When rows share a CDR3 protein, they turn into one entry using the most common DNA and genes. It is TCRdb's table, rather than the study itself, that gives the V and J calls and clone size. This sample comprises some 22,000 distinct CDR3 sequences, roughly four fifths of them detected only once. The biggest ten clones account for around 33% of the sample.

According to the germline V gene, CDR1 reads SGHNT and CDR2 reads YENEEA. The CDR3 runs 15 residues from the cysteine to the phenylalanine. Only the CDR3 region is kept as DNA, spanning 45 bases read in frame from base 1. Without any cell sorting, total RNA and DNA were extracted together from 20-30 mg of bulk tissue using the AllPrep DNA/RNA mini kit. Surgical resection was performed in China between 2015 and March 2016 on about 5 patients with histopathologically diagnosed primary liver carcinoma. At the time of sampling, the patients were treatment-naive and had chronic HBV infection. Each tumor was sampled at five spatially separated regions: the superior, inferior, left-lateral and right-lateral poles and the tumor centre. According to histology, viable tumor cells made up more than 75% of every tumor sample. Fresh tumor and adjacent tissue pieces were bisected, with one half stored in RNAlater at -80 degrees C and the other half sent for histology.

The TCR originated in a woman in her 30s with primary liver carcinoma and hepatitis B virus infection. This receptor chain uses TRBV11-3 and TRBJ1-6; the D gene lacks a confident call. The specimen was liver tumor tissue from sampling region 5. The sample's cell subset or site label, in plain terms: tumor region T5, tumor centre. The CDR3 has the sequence CASSFEWSYNSPLPF. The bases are TGTGCCAGCAGCTTTGAGTGGAGCTATAATTCACCTCTCCCCTTT.